This TCR beta chain was identified in a study of long-term antiretroviral therapy in people with HIV (dated 2022 in TCRdb). Looking at the study overall: Collection of the earliest samples took place about a decade ahead of the 2015 WHO recommendation for immediate ART, at a time when ART was typically delayed until CD4 counts fell. A retrospective serial study tested whether changes in peripheral blood TRB repertoire composition and diversity were associated with ART initiation and durable HIV suppression. From some 33 adults with confirmed HIV infection, the cohort provided under 200 cryopreserved PBMC samples, gathered serially across a mean of approximately six years (range 1-12). Among the 30 to 35 participants with HIV, around 10 were female. No cross-contamination during QIAcube processing was seen in test extractions of a monoclonal T-cell line run alongside approximately 36 polyclonal samples.

Overall study outcomes, separate from this receptor: Because pre-ART samples had limited cell numbers, unsorted PBMC were profiled rather than sorted CD4+ and CD8+ T cells. Expanded TRB clones identified before ART initiation dominated the repertoire across all time points, though the dominance fluctuated and decreased in many PLHIV after ART. The samples span the years 2004 to 2017, and the ART regimens used may be less effective than current regimens. Starting ART was linked to a significant rise in TRB diversity, yet even after long-term ART the diversity remained significantly lower than in transplant donor controls. HIV repertoires had narrower CDR3 length ranges than controls, and the network structure suggested an antigen-experienced repertoire that shifted only slightly toward naive after ART. Because PBMC availability was limited, only the TCR beta chain was sequenced, with no alpha chain pairing. No data were available on ART adherence, viral resistance or therapy changes, limiting inferences about post-ART repertoire changes.

Inclusion was restricted to participants for whom at least one PBMC sample before ART initiation and at least two post-ART samples were available. Every participant with HIV received treatment in the United States of America. Before DNA extraction, cryopreserved samples of about 1-11 million PBMC were thawed and then washed. At the time of the earliest PBMC sample for each participant with HIV, ages ranged from roughly 23 to 55 years. PBMC samples from each participant spanned 1-4 timepoints before ART initiation and 2-8 timepoints after ART initiation, with a median of 7 samples. For every participant, serial HIV viral load, CD4+ T-cell count, ART history and demographic data were obtained. Genomic DNA was extracted from unsorted PBMC with a Qiagen kit on a QIAcube, processed in batches of 12 samples. The immunoSEQ hsTCRB v3.0 assay was used at survey level resolution to sequence the TRB variable region. TRB sequencing targeted a depth of roughly 35,000-50,000 T-cell genomes per sample. An Illumina MiSeq with a v3 150-cycle kit was used to sequence the pooled TRB libraries. The paper's data handling went like this. Repertoire analysis was run in R within a reproducible Nextflow workflow that covered QC, data transformation and analysis. Custom analyses were implemented in LymphoSeq2, an R package for AIRR-Seq data exploration. A handful of samples yielding fewer than 5000 total TRB sequences were excluded, leaving over 150 analyzed HIV repertoires. Of the 180 to 200 retained HIV repertoires, over 55 were collected before and roughly 130 after ART initiation. Repertoires were downsampled to 5000 TRB nucleotide sequences, with summary statistics averaged over 100 downsampling iterations. TRB sequences were retained for analysis only if CDR3 regions of at least seven amino acids were present. A Shannon entropy-derived clonality score and the Gini coefficient were used to measure diversity. In the repertoire networks, any two of the top 5000 CDR3 amino acid sequences were connected whenever the two sequences differed by an edit distance of one. For TRB CDR3 amino acid sequences, antigen specificity groups and MHC restriction were predicted with GLIPH2. CDR3 amino acid sequences were matched against VDJdb and McPAS-TCR to flag known CMV, EBV, HIV or tissue antigen associations. Pre-ART, post-ART and control groups were compared with Wilcoxon signed-rank tests and Holm-Bonferroni correction. The source is immuneACCESS, and TCRdb retained only in-frame sequences with V and J called. Part of the clones is not carried over; for the studies checked, unresolved V genes explain less than half of this, and the remainder is unexplained. V, J and clone size are those of that table, while D and trimming were read from the DNA. Within this sample are tens of thousands of clones, with more than 80% of them counted one time only. The ten largest clones add up to roughly a sixth of the sample.

V is shortened by 7 bases, J by 0 bases, and the region joining them spans 15 bases. From cysteine to phenylalanine, the CDR3 is 15 amino acids long. Only CDR3 DNA is held: 45 bases, read in frame from base 1. From the germline V gene, CDR1 is MDHEN and CDR2 is SYDVKM. A note on this clone: Its antigen is currently not known. No base quality information exists; no much larger clone differs at one position.

The TCR comes from a man aged 40-49 years with HIV. Specimen: unsorted PBMCs, collected 0.5 years before starting antiretroviral therapy. The chain is assembled from TRBV28 and TRBJ1-1; no D gene call is confident. CDR3 reads: CASTRLRALNTEAFF. The sequenced DNA: TGTGCCAGCACACGCCTGAGGGCATTGAACACTGAAGCTTTCTTT.